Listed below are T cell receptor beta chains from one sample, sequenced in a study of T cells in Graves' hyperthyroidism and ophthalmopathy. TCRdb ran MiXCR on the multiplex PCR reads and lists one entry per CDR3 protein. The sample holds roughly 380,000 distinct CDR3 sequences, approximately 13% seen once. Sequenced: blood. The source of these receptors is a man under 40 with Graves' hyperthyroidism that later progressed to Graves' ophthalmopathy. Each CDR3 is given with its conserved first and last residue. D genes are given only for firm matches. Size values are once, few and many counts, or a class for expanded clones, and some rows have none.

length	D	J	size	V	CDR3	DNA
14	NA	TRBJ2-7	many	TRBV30	CAWSNGGRSYEQYF	TGTGCCTGGAGTAATGGGGGTCGATCCTACGAGCAGTACTTC
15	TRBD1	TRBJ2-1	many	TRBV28	CASSDRDRAYNEQFF	TGTGCCAGCAGTGACCGGGACAGGGCCTACAATGAGCAGTTCTTC
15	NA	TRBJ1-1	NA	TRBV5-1	CASSVLLGENTEAFF	TGCGCCAGCAGCGTCCTATTGGGCGAGAACACTGAAGCTTTCTTT
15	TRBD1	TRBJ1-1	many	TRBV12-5	CASGPPDRAGTEAFF	TGTGCTAGTGGTCCCCCGGACAGGGCGGGCACTGAAGCTTTCTTT
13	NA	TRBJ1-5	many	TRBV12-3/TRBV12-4	CASTPDSNQPQHF	TGTGCCAGCACCCCAGACAGCAATCAGCCCCAGCATTTT
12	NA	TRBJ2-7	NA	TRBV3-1	CASSQIFYEQYF	TGTGCCAGCAGCCAGATCTTTTACGAGCAGTACTTC
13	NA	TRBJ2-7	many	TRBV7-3	CASSLSFSYEQYF	TGTGCCAGCAGCTTAAGTTTCTCCTACGAGCAGTACTTC
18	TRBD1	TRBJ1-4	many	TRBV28	CASSPTGARRHSNEKLFF	TGTGCCAGCAGTCCTACAGGGGCGAGGCGCCATTCTAATGAAAAACTGTTTTTT
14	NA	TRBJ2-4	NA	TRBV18	CASSPRSRENIQYF	TGTGCCAGCTCACCACGTTCCAGGGAAAACATTCAGTACTTC
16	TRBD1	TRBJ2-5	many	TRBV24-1	CATSDYKPTGEETQYF	TGTGCCACCAGTGACTATAAGCCCACAGGGGAAGAGACCCAGTACTTC
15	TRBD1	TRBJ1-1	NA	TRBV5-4	CASSWTGTGFTEAFF	TGTGCCAGCAGCTGGACCGGGACAGGGTTTACTGAAGCTTTCTTT
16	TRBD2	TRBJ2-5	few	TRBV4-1	CASSRRSGGEKETQYF	TGCGCCAGCAGCCGACGTAGCGGGGGGGAAAAAGAGACCCAGTACTTC
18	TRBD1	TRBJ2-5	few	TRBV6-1	CASSEMGQGLGVWETQYF	TGTGCCAGCAGTGAAATGGGACAGGGCCTTGGGGTGTGGGAGACCCAGTACTTC
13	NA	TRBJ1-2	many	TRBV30	CAWNVRGPDGYTF	TGTGCCTGGAATGTCAGGGGTCCGGATGGCTACACCTTC
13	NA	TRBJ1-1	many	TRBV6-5	CASSYGGAVEAFF	TGTGCCAGCAGTTACGGGGGGGCTGTTGAAGCTTTCTTT
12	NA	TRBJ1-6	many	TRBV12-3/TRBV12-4	CASSLVPSPLHF	TGTGCCAGCAGTTTAGTTCCTTCACCCCTCCACTTT
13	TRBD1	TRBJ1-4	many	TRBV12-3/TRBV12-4	CASSSHRGEKLFF	TGTGCCAGCAGTTCCCACAGGGGTGAAAAACTGTTTTTT
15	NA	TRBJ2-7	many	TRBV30	CAWSVLLGRSYEQYF	TGTGCCTGGAGTGTACTATTAGGCAGGTCCTACGAGCAGTACTTC
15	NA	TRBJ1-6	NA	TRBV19	CASSDGLPHNSPLHF	TGTGCCAGTAGCGACGGATTACCCCATAATTCACCCCTCCACTTT
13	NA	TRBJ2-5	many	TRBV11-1	CASSLVRAETQYF	TGTGCCAGCAGCTTAGTCAGGGCTGAGACCCAGTACTTC
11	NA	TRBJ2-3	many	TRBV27	CASSFADTQYF	TGTGCCAGCAGTTTTGCAGATACGCAGTATTTT
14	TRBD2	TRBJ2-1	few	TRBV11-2	CASSEWGGNNEQFF	TGTGCCAGCAGCGAATGGGGGGGGAACAATGAGCAGTTCTTC
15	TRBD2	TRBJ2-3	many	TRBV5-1	CASSSPSGGSDTQYF	TGCGCCAGCAGCTCTCCTAGCGGGGGATCGGATACGCAGTATTTT
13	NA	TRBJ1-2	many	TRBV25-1	CASSERSNYGYTF	TGTGCCAGCAGTGAACGTAGCAACTATGGCTACACCTTC
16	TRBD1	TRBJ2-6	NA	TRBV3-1	CASSRTGGGGANVLTF	TGTGCCAGCAGCCGCACAGGGGGCGGTGGGGCCAACGTCCTGACTTTC
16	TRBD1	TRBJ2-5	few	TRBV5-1	CASSFLYSGGEETQYF	TGCGCCAGCAGCTTTCTCTACTCAGGGGGCGAAGAGACCCAGTACTTC
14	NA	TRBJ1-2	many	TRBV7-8	CASSRAETVYGYTF	TGTGCCAGCAGCCGCGCGGAGACAGTCTATGGCTACACCTTC
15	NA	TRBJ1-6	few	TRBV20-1	CSARDIAQAWSPLHF	TGCAGTGCTAGAGATATTGCTCAAGCTTGGTCACCCCTCCACTTT
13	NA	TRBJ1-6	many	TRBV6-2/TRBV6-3	CASTDNYNSPLHF	TGTGCCAGCACCGACAACTATAATTCACCCCTCCACTTT
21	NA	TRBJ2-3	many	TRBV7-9	CASSYGRDWTGYEFRADTQYF	TGTGCCAGCAGCTACGGGAGGGACTGGACAGGGTACGAATTCAGGGCAGATACGCAGTATTTT
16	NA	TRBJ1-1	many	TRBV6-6	CASSYSPGYRNTEAFF	TGTGCCAGCAGTTACTCGCCAGGATACCGGAACACTGAAGCTTTCTTT
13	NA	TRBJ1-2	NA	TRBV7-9	CASSLVGRFGYTF	TGTGCCAGCAGCTTAGTCGGTCGGTTTGGCTACACCTTC
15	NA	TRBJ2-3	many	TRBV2	CASRDKSTPAYTQYF	TGTGCCAGCAGGGACAAGAGTACTCCCGCTTATACGCAGTATTTT
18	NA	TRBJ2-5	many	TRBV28	CASSSKDYRDRLMETQYF	TGTGCCAGCAGTTCGAAGGACTACAGGGATCGGCTAATGGAGACCCAGTACTTC
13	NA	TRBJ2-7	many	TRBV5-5	CASSTTADHEQYF	TGTGCCAGCAGCACGACAGCGGACCACGAGCAGTACTTC
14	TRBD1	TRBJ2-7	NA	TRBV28	CASSAGQGRHEQYF	TGTGCCAGCAGTGCGGGACAGGGGAGACACGAGCAGTACTTC
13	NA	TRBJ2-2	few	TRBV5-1	CASSFPHTGELFF	TGCGCCAGCAGCTTCCCCCACACCGGGGAGCTGTTTTTT
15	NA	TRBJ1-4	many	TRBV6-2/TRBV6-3	CASSYLRRNNEKLFF	TGTGCCAGCAGTTACCTCCGGCGAAATAATGAAAAACTGTTTTTT
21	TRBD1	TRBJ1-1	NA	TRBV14	CASRAPHYDRDRGPRGTEAFF	TGTGCCAGCAGGGCTCCTCACTATGACCGGGACAGGGGGCCGCGGGGGACTGAAGCTTTCTTT
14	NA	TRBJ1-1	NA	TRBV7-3	CASSQDTGQGYAFF	TGCGCCAGCAGCCAAGATACGGGGCAGGGGTATGCTTTCTTT
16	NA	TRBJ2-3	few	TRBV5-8	CASSLGGGSSTDTQYF	TGTGCCAGCAGCTTGGGGGGGGGCTCCAGCACAGATACGCAGTATTTT
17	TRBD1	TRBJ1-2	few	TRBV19	CASSPIGDRGINYGYTF	TGTGCCAGTAGCCCGATAGGGGACAGGGGAATCAACTATGGCTACACCTTC
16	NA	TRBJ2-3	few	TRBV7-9	CASSPGGGGVTDTQYF	TGTGCCAGCAGCCCCGGAGGAGGGGGCGTCACAGATACGCAGTATTTT
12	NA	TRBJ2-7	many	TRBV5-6	CASRLQGHEQYF	TGTGCCAGCAGACTACAGGGACACGAGCAGTACTTC
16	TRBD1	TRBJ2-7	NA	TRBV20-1	CSASLVDRPSPYEQYF	TGCAGTGCTAGCCTGGTGGACAGGCCTTCTCCCTACGAGCAGTACTTC
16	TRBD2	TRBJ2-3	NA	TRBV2	CASSGASGPSTDTQYF	TGCGCCAGCAGTGGGGCTAGCGGGCCCAGCACAGATACGCAGTATTTT
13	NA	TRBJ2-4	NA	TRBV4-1	CASSHGGRNIQYF	TGCGCCAGCAGCCATGGAGGGAGAAACATTCAGTACTTC
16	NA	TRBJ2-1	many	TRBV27	CASSFDRRSSYNEQFF	TGTGCCAGCAGTTTTGATCGGCGGAGCTCCTACAATGAGCAGTTCTTC
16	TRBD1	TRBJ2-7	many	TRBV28	CASTPTGGQGRGEQYF	TGTGCCAGCACTCCCACAGGGGGGCAGGGAAGGGGCGAGCAGTACTTC
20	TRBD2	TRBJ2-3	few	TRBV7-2	CASSLISSGGRALRTDTQYF	TGTGCCAGCAGCTTAATATCTAGCGGGGGGCGGGCACTACGCACAGATACGCAGTATTTT
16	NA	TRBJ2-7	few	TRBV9	CASSAGVGARNYEQYF	TGTGCCAGCAGCGCGGGTGTGGGGGCGCGGAACTACGAGCAGTACTTC
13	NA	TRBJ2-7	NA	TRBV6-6	CASSYSAGYEQYF	TGTGCCAGCAGTTATTCGGCAGGTTACGAGCAGTACTTC
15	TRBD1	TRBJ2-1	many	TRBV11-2	CASSLGPGTGNEQFF	TGTGCCAGCAGCCTAGGGCCCGGGACAGGGAATGAGCAGTTCTTC
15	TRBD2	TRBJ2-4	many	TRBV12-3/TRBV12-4	CASTLSGGAKNIQYF	TGTGCCAGCACCCTTAGCGGGGGTGCCAAAAACATTCAGTACTTC
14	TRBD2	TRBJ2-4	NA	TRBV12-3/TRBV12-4	CASSWGGPKNIQYF	TGTGCCAGCAGTTGGGGGGGACCCAAAAACATTCAGTACTTC